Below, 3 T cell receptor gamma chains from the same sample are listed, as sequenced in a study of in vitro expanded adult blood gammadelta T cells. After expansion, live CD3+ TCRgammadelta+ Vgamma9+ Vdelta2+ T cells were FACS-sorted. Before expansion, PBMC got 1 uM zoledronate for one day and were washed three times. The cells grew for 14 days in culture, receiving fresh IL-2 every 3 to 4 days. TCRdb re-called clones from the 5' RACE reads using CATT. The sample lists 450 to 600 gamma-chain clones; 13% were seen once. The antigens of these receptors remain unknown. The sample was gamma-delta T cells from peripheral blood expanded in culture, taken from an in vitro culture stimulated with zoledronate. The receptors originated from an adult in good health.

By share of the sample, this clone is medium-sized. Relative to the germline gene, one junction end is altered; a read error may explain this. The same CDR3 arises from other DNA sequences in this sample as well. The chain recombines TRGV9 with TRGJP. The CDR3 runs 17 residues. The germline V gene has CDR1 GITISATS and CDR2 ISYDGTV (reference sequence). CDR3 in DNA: TGTGCCTTGTGGGAGGTGAGAACGGAGTTGGGAAAAAAAATCAAGGTATTT. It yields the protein CALWEVRTELGKKIKVF.

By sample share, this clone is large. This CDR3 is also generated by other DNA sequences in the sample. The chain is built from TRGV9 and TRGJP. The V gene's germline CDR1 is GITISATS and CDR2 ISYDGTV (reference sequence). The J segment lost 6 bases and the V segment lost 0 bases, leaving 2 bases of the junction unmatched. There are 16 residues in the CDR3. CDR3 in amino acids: CALWEVRELGKKIKVF. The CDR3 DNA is TGTGCCTTGTGGGAGGTGAGAGAGTTGGGCAAAAAAATCAAGGTATTT.

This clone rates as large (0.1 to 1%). DNA of the CDR3: TGTGCTGCGTTGGTCCTTCTAATGGGCGATCTAAGGAGTTGGTTCAAGATATTT. Its translation: CAALVLLMGDLRSWFKIF. This rearrangement joins TRGV10 to TRGJP1. Being an ORF, TRGV10 has a function that is uncertain. The CDR3 runs 18 residues. V was clipped by 10 bases and J by 9 bases; unmatched bases: 27.